This T cell receptor beta chain was recovered during a study of T-cell memory formation after mild COVID-19. Points from the study as a whole: Detection of some responders pre-infection suggested pre-existing cross-reactive memory T cells participated. Contracting clones, day 15 to 85, had balanced CD4/CD8, and later expanders favored CD4+.

TCRdb itself ran the 5' RACE reads through MiXCR, one entry per CDR3 protein. The table shows about 200,000 distinct CDR3 sequences, with about 9.2% occurring only once. The germline gives CDR1 MRHNA, CDR2 SNTAGT. The CDR3 is made up of 15 amino acids. The germline V and J ends were trimmed by 4 bases and 4 bases, with 15 bases remaining between them. A few counts support this clonotype. The target antigen is unknown. This chain uses TRBV6-4 with TRBJ2-3, with D uncertain. Sequencing was performed on PBMCs or a T cell subset sorted from them (not recorded which). The sequence derives from a man younger than 35 who had mild COVID-19 (a few samples of this study predate the infection). Cell type and time point are not known. The CDR3 coding sequence is TGTGCCAGCAGTGTAACAATCACCCCCGCAGATACGCAGTATTTT. Translated: CASSVTITPADTQYF.